The rows below give T cell receptor beta chains drawn from one sample of a study of CD8 T cells in Susac syndrome. Using its own MiXCR run on the immunoSEQ multiplex PCR reads, TCRdb lists one record per CDR3 protein. The table lists approximately 120,000 distinct CDR3 sequences, around 94% of them singletons. The sequenced sample was CD8+ T cells from PBMCs. All receptors derive from a human donor with Susac syndrome. CDR3s include the opening cysteine and the closing phenylalanine or tryptophan. Each record gives: D gene, V gene, CDR3 length, J gene, clone size, CDR3 protein, CDR3 DNA. A D gene is named only where the DNA matches it firmly. Clone size is stated in some rows and not others, as once, few, many or a class when expanded.

D gene: TRBD1; V gene: TRBV13; CDR3 length: 15; J gene: TRBJ1-2; clone size: -; CDR3 protein: CASSLGRGLFDGYTF; CDR3 DNA: TGTGCCAGCAGCTTAGGCAGGGGGTTATTCGATGGCTACACCTTC
D gene: TRBD1; V gene: TRBV5-6; CDR3 length: 15; J gene: TRBJ2-1; clone size: once; CDR3 protein: CASSLGQGRDNEQFF; CDR3 DNA: TGTGCCAGCAGCTTGGGACAGGGAAGAGACAATGAGCAGTTCTTC
D gene: TRBD1; V gene: TRBV15; CDR3 length: 15; J gene: TRBJ1-2; clone size: -; CDR3 protein: CATSRDRGQALWLHF; CDR3 DNA: TGTGCCACCAGCAGAGACAGAGGACAGGCCTTATGGCTACACTTC
D gene: TRBD1; V gene: TRBV27; CDR3 length: 15; J gene: TRBJ2-7; clone size: -; CDR3 protein: CASSFEQGVGYEQYF; CDR3 DNA: TGTGCCAGCAGTTTCGAACAGGGGGTGGGGTACGAGCAGTACTTC
D gene: -; V gene: TRBV7-9; CDR3 length: 14; J gene: TRBJ2-6; clone size: -; CDR3 protein: CASSLVSGANVLTF; CDR3 DNA: TGTGCCAGCAGCTTAGTGTCTGGGGCCAACGTCCTGACTTTC
D gene: -; V gene: TRBV9; CDR3 length: 17; J gene: TRBJ1-5; clone size: -; CDR3 protein: CASSDPRGRDSNQPQHF; CDR3 DNA: TGTGCCAGCAGCGACCCTCGGGGGCGTGATAGCAATCAGCCCCAGCATTTT
D gene: -; V gene: TRBV21-1; CDR3 length: 14; J gene: TRBJ1-2; clone size: -; CDR3 protein: CASSKEGGGYGYTF; CDR3 DNA: TGTGCCAGCAGCAAAGAGGGGGGCGGCTATGGCTACACCTTC
D gene: -; V gene: TRBV15; CDR3 length: 16; J gene: TRBJ1-1; clone size: -; CDR3 protein: CATSRDRTLMNTEAFF; CDR3 DNA: TGTGCCACCAGCAGAGATAGAACCTTAATGAACACTGAAGCTTTCTTT
D gene: -; V gene: TRBV7-9; CDR3 length: 15; J gene: TRBJ2-7; clone size: once; CDR3 protein: CASSLGLSGAYEQYF; CDR3 DNA: TGTGCCAGCAGCTTAGGACTATCAGGTGCCTACGAGCAGTACTTC
D gene: TRBD2; V gene: TRBV27; CDR3 length: 14; J gene: TRBJ2-1; clone size: -; CDR3 protein: CASSWGLPYNEQFF; CDR3 DNA: TGTGCCAGCAGTTGGGGACTACCCTACAATGAGCAGTTCTTC
D gene: -; V gene: TRBV11-2; CDR3 length: 11; J gene: TRBJ1-2; clone size: -; CDR3 protein: CASSSPVGYTF; CDR3 DNA: TGTGCCAGCAGCTCGCCGGTTGGCTACACCTTC
D gene: -; V gene: TRBV5-6; CDR3 length: 14; J gene: TRBJ2-7; clone size: -; CDR3 protein: CASSLTSSLYEQYF; CDR3 DNA: TGTGCCAGCAGCTTGACTTCAAGTCTATACGAGCAGTACTTC
D gene: -; V gene: TRBV11-2; CDR3 length: 17; J gene: TRBJ2-6; clone size: once; CDR3 protein: CASSLYRENPGANVLTF; CDR3 DNA: TGTGCCAGCAGCCTTTACAGGGAGAACCCTGGGGCCAACGTCCTGACTTTC
D gene: TRBD1; V gene: TRBV20-1; CDR3 length: 15; J gene: TRBJ1-6; clone size: -; CDR3 protein: CSARQGRGESSPLHF; CDR3 DNA: TGCAGTGCTAGACAGGGCAGGGGGGAAAGTTCACCCCTCCACTTT
D gene: TRBD1; V gene: TRBV27; CDR3 length: 14; J gene: TRBJ1-1; clone size: -; CDR3 protein: CASSYTGGATEAFF; CDR3 DNA: TGTGCCAGCAGTTATACAGGGGGCGCGACTGAAGCTTTCTTT
D gene: -; V gene: TRBV9; CDR3 length: 15; J gene: TRBJ1-5; clone size: once; CDR3 protein: CASSVGGSGNQPQHF; CDR3 DNA: TGTGCCAGCAGCGTAGGAGGGAGCGGCAATCAGCCCCAGCATTTT
D gene: TRBD1; V gene: TRBV7-9; CDR3 length: 15; J gene: TRBJ2-7; clone size: -; CDR3 protein: CASSSGQDHSYEQYF; CDR3 DNA: TGTGCCAGCAGCTCGGGACAGGACCACTCCTACGAGCAGTACTTC
D gene: -; V gene: TRBV13; CDR3 length: 13; J gene: TRBJ1-2; clone size: -; CDR3 protein: CASSLPETYGYTF; CDR3 DNA: TGTGCCAGCAGCTTACCAGAGACGTATGGCTACACCTTC
D gene: TRBD1; V gene: TRBV9; CDR3 length: 15; J gene: TRBJ1-6; clone size: -; CDR3 protein: CASAMTGTENSPLHF; CDR3 DNA: TGTGCCAGCGCCATGACAGGGACGGAGAATTCACCCCTCCACTTT
D gene: -; V gene: TRBV20-1; CDR3 length: 15; J gene: TRBJ1-1; clone size: -; CDR3 protein: CSARDIDGGATEAFF; CDR3 DNA: TGCAGTGCTAGAGATATCGACGGCGGGGCCACTGAAGCTTTCTTT
D gene: TRBD1; V gene: TRBV6-5; CDR3 length: 19; J gene: TRBJ1-5; clone size: -; CDR3 protein: CASSYSIRQGRISNQPQHF; CDR3 DNA: TGTGCCAGCAGTTACTCGATTCGACAGGGGCGAATTAGCAATCAGCCCCAGCATTTT
D gene: TRBD2; V gene: TRBV30; CDR3 length: 15; J gene: TRBJ2-1; clone size: -; CDR3 protein: CAWSWGPGGYNEQFF; CDR3 DNA: TGTGCCTGGAGTTGGGGCCCCGGGGGGTACAATGAGCAGTTCTTC
D gene: TRBD2; V gene: TRBV20-1; CDR3 length: 16; J gene: TRBJ2-7; clone size: -; CDR3 protein: CSAGPSGGATVDEQYF; CDR3 DNA: TGCAGTGCTGGACCTAGCGGAGGGGCTACCGTGGACGAGCAGTACTTC
D gene: -; V gene: TRBV6-2/TRBV6-3; CDR3 length: 14; J gene: TRBJ2-3; clone size: -; CDR3 protein: CASSADSSTDTQYF; CDR3 DNA: TGTGCCAGCAGCGCTGACAGTAGCACAGATACGCAGTATTTT
D gene: -; V gene: TRBV29-1; CDR3 length: 12; J gene: TRBJ1-1; clone size: -; CDR3 protein: CSVEDRDTEAFF; CDR3 DNA: TGCAGCGTTGAAGATCGCGACACTGAAGCTTTCTTT
D gene: TRBD2; V gene: TRBV20-1; CDR3 length: 15; J gene: TRBJ2-1; clone size: -; CDR3 protein: CSASAASGSGDEQFF; CDR3 DNA: TGCAGTGCCTCCGCCGCTAGCGGGAGTGGGGATGAGCAGTTCTTC
D gene: -; V gene: TRBV13; CDR3 length: 15; J gene: TRBJ2-7; clone size: -; CDR3 protein: CASSSNWRGYYEQYF; CDR3 DNA: TGTGCCAGCAGCTCCAATTGGCGGGGTTATTACGAGCAGTACTTC
D gene: -; V gene: TRBV6-1; CDR3 length: 17; J gene: TRBJ1-1; clone size: -; CDR3 protein: CASVLSPGEGMNTEAFF; CDR3 DNA: TGTGCCAGCGTGCTTTCCCCCGGGGAAGGGATGAACACTGAAGCTTTCTTT
D gene: -; V gene: TRBV7-8; CDR3 length: 14; J gene: TRBJ1-5; clone size: -; CDR3 protein: CASSLQGFNQPQHF; CDR3 DNA: TGTGCCAGCAGTCTACAGGGTTTCAATCAGCCCCAGCATTTT
D gene: -; V gene: TRBV30; CDR3 length: 13; J gene: TRBJ2-7; clone size: -; CDR3 protein: CASAGSPPYEQYF; CDR3 DNA: TGTGCCTCTGCAGGGTCCCCCCCCTACGAGCAGTACTTC
D gene: -; V gene: TRBV6-4; CDR3 length: 15; J gene: TRBJ2-1; clone size: -; CDR3 protein: CASSEGQGGVNEQFF; CDR3 DNA: TGTGCCAGCAGTGAGGGCCAGGGGGGTGTTAATGAGCAGTTCTTC
D gene: -; V gene: TRBV4-2; CDR3 length: 16; J gene: TRBJ2-7; clone size: -; CDR3 protein: CASSQDWPGSTYEQYF; CDR3 DNA: TGTGCCAGCAGCCAAGATTGGCCAGGATCTACCTACGAGCAGTACTTC
D gene: -; V gene: TRBV5-1; CDR3 length: 16; J gene: TRBJ2-7; clone size: once; CDR3 protein: CASSLAGTVSSYEQYF; CDR3 DNA: TGCGCCAGCAGCTTGGCCGGGACGGTGAGCTCCTACGAGCAGTACTTC
D gene: -; V gene: TRBV6-5; CDR3 length: 14; J gene: TRBJ1-1; clone size: -; CDR3 protein: CASTLTQWNTEAFF; CDR3 DNA: TGTGCCAGCACCTTAACCCAGTGGAACACTGAAGCTTTCTTT
D gene: TRBD1; V gene: TRBV12-3/TRBV12-4; CDR3 length: 17; J gene: TRBJ1-1; clone size: -; CDR3 protein: CASSSSGTEDLNTEAFF; CDR3 DNA: TGTGCCAGCAGTTCCTCCGGGACAGAAGATTTGAACACTGAAGCTTTCTTT